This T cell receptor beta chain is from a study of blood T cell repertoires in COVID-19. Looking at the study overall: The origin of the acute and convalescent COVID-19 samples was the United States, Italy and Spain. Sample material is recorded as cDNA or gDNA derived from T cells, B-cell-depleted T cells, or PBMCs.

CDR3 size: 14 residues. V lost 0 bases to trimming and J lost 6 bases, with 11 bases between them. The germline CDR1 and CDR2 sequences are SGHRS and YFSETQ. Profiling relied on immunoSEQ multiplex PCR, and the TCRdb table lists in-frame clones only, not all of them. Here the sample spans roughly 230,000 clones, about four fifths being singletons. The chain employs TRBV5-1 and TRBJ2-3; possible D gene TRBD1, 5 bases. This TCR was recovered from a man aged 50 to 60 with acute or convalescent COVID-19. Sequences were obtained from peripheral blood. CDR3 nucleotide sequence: TGCGCCAGCAGCTTGGTCAGGGCCCGGGATACGCAGTATTTT. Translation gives CASSLVRARDTQYF.